This T cell receptor (beta chain) appears in the sequencing data of a study of blood T cells in healthy people across ages. Trimming pared 2 bases from V and 7 bases from J, leaving 2 bases between. The CDR3 consists of 11 residues. The germline CDR1 and CDR2 sequences are MGHRA and YSYEKL. A J-beta primer mix and a sample-barcoded 5' primer were used in a second PCR of about 6 to 12 cycles. From the 5' RACE reads, TCRdb called clonotypes with MiXCR, one entry per CDR3 protein. The table shows 750,000 or so distinct CDR3 sequences, with roughly 25% occurring only once. Per sample, a minimum of 6.5 million PBMCs were isolated. The table lists this clonotype with many counts. This sample also appeared in a second study, on T cells of mothers and their children.

The sequenced material came from blood. The receptor was isolated from a boy aged 5-17 years in good health. The J gene is TRBJ2-2, the V gene TRBV4-1; D is unclear. The CDR3 coding sequence is TGCGCCAGCAGCCAATTCGGGGAGCTGTTTTTT. Protein: CASSQFGELFF.